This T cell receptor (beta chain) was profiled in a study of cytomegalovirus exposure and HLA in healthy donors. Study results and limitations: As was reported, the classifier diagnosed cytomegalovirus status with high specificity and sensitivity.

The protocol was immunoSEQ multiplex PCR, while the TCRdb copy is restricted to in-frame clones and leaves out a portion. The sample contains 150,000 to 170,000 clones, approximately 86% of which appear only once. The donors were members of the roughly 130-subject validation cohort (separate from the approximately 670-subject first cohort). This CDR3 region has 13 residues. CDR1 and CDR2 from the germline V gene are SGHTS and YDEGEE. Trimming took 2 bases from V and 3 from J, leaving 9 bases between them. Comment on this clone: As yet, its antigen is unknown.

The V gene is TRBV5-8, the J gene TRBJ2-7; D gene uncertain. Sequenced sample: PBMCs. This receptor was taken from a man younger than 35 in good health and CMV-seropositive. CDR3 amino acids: CASSFGPYYEQYF. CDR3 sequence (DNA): TGTGCCAGCAGCTTTGGGCCCTACTACGAGCAGTACTTC.